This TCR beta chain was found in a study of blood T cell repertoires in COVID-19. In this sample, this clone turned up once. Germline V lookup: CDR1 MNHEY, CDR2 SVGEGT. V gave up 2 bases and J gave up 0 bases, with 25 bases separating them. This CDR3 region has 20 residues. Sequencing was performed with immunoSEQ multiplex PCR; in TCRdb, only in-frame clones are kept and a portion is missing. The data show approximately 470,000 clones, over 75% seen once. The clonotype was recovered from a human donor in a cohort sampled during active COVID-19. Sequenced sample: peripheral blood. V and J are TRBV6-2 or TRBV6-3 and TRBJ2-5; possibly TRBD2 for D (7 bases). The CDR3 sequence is CASSYTVAGASASYQETQYF. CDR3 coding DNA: TGTGCCAGCAGTTACACCGTGGCGGGGGCTAGCGCGAGTTACCAAGAGACCCAGTACTTC.